This is a list of T cell receptor beta chains from one sample in a study of cytomegalovirus exposure and HLA in healthy donors. Assay: immunoSEQ multiplex PCR; the TCRdb copy retains only in-frame clones and omits some. The data hold around 220,000 clones, with about 91% observed a single time. Sequences were obtained from PBMCs. The receptors derive from a young woman in good health and CMV-seronegative. Each CDR3 is given with its conserved first and last residue. Each record gives: D gene, clone size, V gene, J gene, CDR3 DNA, CDR3 protein. A D gene is named only where the DNA matches it firmly. Size values are once, few and many counts, or a class for expanded clones, and some rows have none.

>TRBD1|.|TRBV5-1|TRBJ2-7
TGCGCCAGCAGCTTGGCAGGGGGATCCTCCTACGAGCAGTACTTC
CASSLAGGSSYEQYF
>.|.|TRBV28|TRBJ1-5
TGTGCCAGCAGTTTGGAGGACAGAAATCAGCCCCAGCATTTT
CASSLEDRNQPQHF
>TRBD1|.|TRBV28|TRBJ2-7
TGTGCCAGCAGTCCAGGACAGGGGGACGAGCAGTACTTC
CASSPGQGDEQYF
>TRBD1|.|TRBV28|TRBJ1-5
TGTGCCAGCAGTTTATCGATGTTCAGGGGGAACAATCAGCCCCAGCATTTT
CASSLSMFRGNNQPQHF
>.|.|TRBV7-2|TRBJ1-1
TGTGCCAGCAGCCATCGTCGGGGTGAAGCTTTCTTT
CASSHRRGEAFF
>TRBD1|.|TRBV18|TRBJ1-2
TGTGCCAGCTCACCCGGGACAGGGGAGTATGGCTACACCTTC
CASSPGTGEYGYTF
>.|.|TRBV7-8|TRBJ2-5
TGTGCCAGCAGCTTAGGTGTTTCGGAGACCCAGTACTTC
CASSLGVSETQYF
>.|.|TRBV7-2|TRBJ1-2
TGTGCCAGCAGCTTAGGTAGAGCTAACTATGGCTACACCTTC
CASSLGRANYGYTF
>TRBD2|.|TRBV2|TRBJ2-1
TGTGCCATACTAGCGGGAGAGGATTACAATGAGCAGTTCTTC
CAILAGEDYNEQFF
>TRBD2|.|TRBV2|TRBJ2-1
TGTGCCAGCAGTGGGCCCGGACTAGCCTCCTACAATGAGCAGTTCTTC
CASSGPGLASYNEQFF
>.|once|TRBV10-3|TRBJ2-7
TGTGCCATCAGAGGAGCTACCTACGAGCAGTACTTC
CAIRGATYEQYF
>.|.|TRBV27|TRBJ1-1
TGTGCCAGCAGTTTTTTCGACAGAGACACTGAAGCTTTCTTT
CASSFFDRDTEAFF
>.|.|TRBV25-1|TRBJ1-2
TGTGCCAGCAGTGAAGGGGGGTGTGGCTACACCTTC
CASSEGGCGYTF
>.|.|TRBV19|TRBJ2-7
TGTGCCAGTAGTCCCTGGAGTGGGTACGAGCAGTACTTC
CASSPWSGYEQYF
>TRBD2|once|TRBV29-1|TRBJ2-7
TGCAGCGTTGAAGGGGAAGCGGGGAGCTCCTACGAGCAGTACTTC
CSVEGEAGSSYEQYF
>TRBD2|.|TRBV5-6|TRBJ2-5
TGTGCCAGCAGCTTGGTAGGAGGAGCGGGAGTTGGTGAGACCCAGTACTTC
CASSLVGGAGVGETQYF
>.|once|TRBV30|TRBJ1-4
TGTGCCTGGAGTTTGGGAGGGGCAGCCAATAATGAAAAACTGTTTTTT
CAWSLGGAANNEKLFF
>.|.|TRBV2|TRBJ2-2
TGTGCCAGCAATCTGGGCAGGAACACCGGGGAGCTGTTTTTT
CASNLGRNTGELFF
>.|.|TRBV11-2|TRBJ2-7
TGTGCCAGCAGCTTAGTAGATACAGACTCCTACGAGCAGTACTTC
CASSLVDTDSYEQYF
>TRBD2|.|TRBV19|TRBJ2-1
TGTGCCAGTAGTTGGGTAGCGGGAGGTGGGAATGAGCAGTTCTTC
CASSWVAGGGNEQFF
>.|.|TRBV5-6|TRBJ2-1
TGTGCCAGCAGCCCGCTGGCTTTGGCGGAAAGATACAATGAGCAGTTCTTC
CASSPLALAERYNEQFF
>TRBD1|once|TRBV19|TRBJ1-5
TGTGCCAGTAGTATCGTTCCGTGGGACAGGGGGGCTCGTTTGGACAATCAGCCCCAGCATTTT
CASSIVPWDRGARLDNQPQHF
>TRBD1|.|TRBV27|TRBJ2-7
TGTGCCAGCAGTTTCGGGACAGCGAGCGAGCAGTACTTC
CASSFGTASEQYF
>.|.|TRBV7-6|TRBJ1-1
TGTGCCAGCAGCTCGGACAGGAACACTGAAGCTTTCTTT
CASSSDRNTEAFF
>.|.|TRBV7-8|TRBJ1-2
TGTGCCAGCAGCGAAGACGGACTCTCGGCCTATGGCTACACCTTC
CASSEDGLSAYGYTF
>TRBD1|.|TRBV11-2|TRBJ1-2
TGTGCCAGCAGCTTATTCGAGGGGGCGGCGAATGGCTACACCTTC
CASSLFEGAANGYTF
>TRBD1|.|TRBV28|TRBJ2-7
TGTGCCAGCAGTCCCGGGACAGGGCCCTACGAGCAGTACTTC
CASSPGTGPYEQYF
>TRBD2|.|TRBV7-7|TRBJ2-1
TGTGCTAGCAGCTTTTCACTAGCGGGAGAGTACAATGAGCAGTTCTTC
CASSFSLAGEYNEQFF
>TRBD2|once|TRBV15|TRBJ2-3
TGTGCCACCAGCTCATTGACTAGCGGGAGCACAGATACGCAGTATTTT
CATSSLTSGSTDTQYF
>TRBD2|.|TRBV19|TRBJ2-3
TGTGCCAGTAGCCGGTTGAGCGGGACCGGGCAGTATTTT
CASSRLSGTGQYF
>TRBD1|.|TRBV11-3|TRBJ2-3
TGTGCCAGCAGCTTAGGCAGGGGGCGAACAGATACGCAGTATTTT
CASSLGRGRTDTQYF
>.|.|TRBV27|TRBJ1-4
TGTGCCAGCAGTATCGGTGTGAGGGCAACTAATGAAAAACTGTTTTTT
CASSIGVRATNEKLFF
>TRBD1|.|TRBV27|TRBJ2-1
TGTGCCACGACGACAGGGTCATCTCGGCTAGCCTTAGGGGAGCAGTTCTTC
CATTTGSSRLALGEQFF
>TRBD2|.|TRBV30|TRBJ2-1
TGTGCCTGGAGTGATTTCCTAGCGGGAGATGCTGAGCAGTTCTTC
CAWSDFLAGDAEQFF
>TRBD2|.|TRBV2|TRBJ2-1
TGTGCCAGCAGTGAAGCGACGCTAGCGGGAGTCGTTGAGCAGTTCTTC
CASSEATLAGVVEQFF
>TRBD1|.|TRBV7-3|TRBJ1-4
TGTGCCAGCAGCGCCACAGGGGGGACTAATGAAAAACTGTTTTTT
CASSATGGTNEKLFF
>.|.|TRBV7-9|TRBJ2-2
TGTGCCAGCAGCCACCCGACAGCCCCAGACACCGGGGAGCTGTTTTTT
CASSHPTAPDTGELFF
>TRBD1|.|TRBV7-9|TRBJ2-7
TGTGCCAGCAGCTCGCCCGGGACAGCATCCTACGAGCAGTACTTC
CASSSPGTASYEQYF
>.|.|TRBV29-1|TRBJ1-1
TGCAGCGTTTCATACACTGAAGCTTTCTTT
CSVSYTEAFF
>.|once|TRBV25-1|TRBJ1-2
TGTGCCAGCAGTGATTCGCGACAGATTAAAGATGGCTACACCTTC
CASSDSRQIKDGYTF
>TRBD2|.|TRBV15|TRBJ2-1
TGTGCCACCAGCAGGTCTAGCGGGGGTTACAATGAGCAGTTCTTC
CATSRSSGGYNEQFF
>.|.|TRBV6-5|TRBJ1-4
TGTGCCAGCAGGAGAACAGCTTTCGCGGAAAAACTGTTTTTT
CASRRTAFAEKLFF
>TRBD2|.|TRBV11-1|TRBJ2-3
TGTGCCAGCAGCCCAGAAGCGGGAGGGCCCTCAGATACGCAGTATTTT
CASSPEAGGPSDTQYF